These 8 T cell receptor beta chains share one sample of origin, sequenced in a study of read filtering for tumor transcriptome and immune sequencing (dated by TCRdb to 2018 to 2021). Sequencer: Illumina HiSeq 4000. TCR libraries were constructed from roughly 380 ng RNA using the Immunoverse kit, and molecular barcoded adaptors covering alpha/delta and beta/gamma chains were employed. TCRdb trimmed the raw reads at Q25, called clones with MiXCR and kept productive beta chains. Rows are combined by CDR3 protein, so each entry shows the most common genes and DNA. This sample gives 120,000 or so distinct CDR3 sequences in total; approximately 12% of them show up just once. The ten largest clones add up to 11% of the sample. Sequenced material: a population of CD138-negative cells sorted from bone marrow. The sample's cell subset or site, from its label and the paper: bone marrow mononuclear cells depleted of CD138+ plasma/myeloma cells by negative magnetic selection. These receptors originate from a donor over 35 with multiple myeloma.

This clonotype has more than one count but fewer than ten. A much larger clone lies one base from this, so it may be a read error. The chain has TRBV11-1 and TRBJ2-3, with D possibly TRBD1 on 5 matching bases. The end of the DNA fits TRBJ1-5 better, so the J call may be wrong. The CDR3 runs to 14 residues. CDR1 SGHAT and CDR2 FQDESV come from the germline V gene (reference sequence). CDR3 coding DNA: TGTGCCAGCAGCTTATTTCGGGGCACAGATACGCAGCATTTT. It encodes CASSLFRGTDTQHF.

In its sample, this clonotype was seen a few times. The V gene is TRBV5-1, the J gene TRBJ1-2, with TRBD1 matching over 10 bases. The CDR3 covers 15 residues. Germline V gene lookup returns CDR1 SGHRS and CDR2 YFSETQ. V lost 0 bases, J lost 4 bases, and 3 bases stayed unmatched. The CDR3 DNA sequence: TGCGCCAGCAGCTTGGTGACAGGGGGCATCTATGGCTACACCTTC. This sequence encodes CASSLVTGGIYGYTF.

The sample holds many counts of this clonotype. The chain recombines TRBV4-2 with TRBJ2-2; D is unclear. V dropped 4 bases and J dropped 4 bases, with 13 bases sitting between them. Germline CDR1 LGHNA, CDR2 YNFKEQ. The CDR3 has 15 amino acids. DNA for the CDR3: TGTGCCAGCAGCCGCTACGGTACTTCCACCGGGGAGCTGTTTTTT. Translation gives CASSRYGTSTGELFF.

In this sample, this clonotype turned up many times. The genes are TRBV18 and TRBJ1-2; 7 bases map to TRBD1. The CDR3 loop spans 17 amino acids. Looked up from germline, CDR1 is KGHSH and CDR2 is LQKENI. V dropped 1 base and J dropped 3; count of bases not matched to a gene: 11. The CDR3 nucleotides are TGTGCCAGCTCACCACGGGGTGGAGGGGGCGCAGACTATGGCTACACCTTC. This translates into CASSPRGGGGADYGYTF.

This clonotype was observed at least ten times. The chain combines TRBV4-1 with TRBJ1-2; D may be TRBD1 (5 bases). V was trimmed by 2 bases and J by 5 bases, leaving 9 bases between them. The CDR3 is 13 residues long. Germline V gene data show CDR1 as MGHRA and CDR2 as YSYEKL. CDR3 sequence (DNA): TGCGCCAGCAGCCAAAACGGGGCTTATGGCTACACCTTC. Its translation is CASSQNGAYGYTF.

The chain recombines TRBV6-2 or TRBV6-3 with TRBJ2-1; D not resolved. CDR1 and CDR2 (germline): MNHEY, SVGEGT. V was pared by 6 bases and J by 5 bases, with 8 bases between. The length of the CDR3 is 12 residues. CDR3 loop: CASRENNNEQFF. The CDR3 DNA follows: TGTGCCAGCAGGGAAAATAACAATGAGCAGTTCTTC.

This clonotype appeared many times. The chain couples TRBV20-1 to TRBJ2-1, with TRBD2 identical over 12 bases. The CDR3 runs to 15 residues. The V gene's germline CDR1 is DFQATT and CDR2 SNEGSKA (reference sequence). The V segment lost 3 bases and the J segment 10 bases; nucleotides outside the gene matches: 10. The CDR3 sequence: CSARSASGRAGEQFF. The CDR3 DNA follows: TGCAGTGCTAGGTCGGCTAGCGGGAGGGCCGGGGAGCAGTTCTTC.

With respect to this clonotype: Just one base apart from a much larger clone, this may be a read error. The genes are TRBV2 and TRBJ2-2; TRBD2 might be the D (6 bases). CDR3 length equals 16 residues. Germline loops: CDR1 SNHLY, CDR2 FYNNEI. The DNA of the CDR3 is TGTGCCAGCAGTGAAGGGATGGGGGGAATGGCCGGGGTGCTGTTTTTT. It codes for CASSEGMGGMAGVLFF.